This TCR beta chain was obtained from a study of long-term antiretroviral therapy in people with HIV. CDR1 is KGHSH, CDR2 LQKENI, per germline. Trimming left V 0 bases short and J 7 bases short, with 15 bases between. The CDR3 totals 15 residues. General study points: Drawn between the mid-2000s and the late 2010s, the blood was possibly obtained under older ART regimens.

Comment on this clone: Its target is not known.

With survey level as its setting, the immunoSEQ assay was v3.0. A target of roughly 40,000-50,000 T-cell genomes per sample was set for sequencing. Using immunoSEQ multiplex PCR, the repertoire was profiled, and TCRdb retains in-frame clones only, with some absent. The profile covers roughly 16,000 clones, with about 91% appearing a single time and 7.5% to 9.5% taken by the ten largest. The TCR was taken from a man in his 60s with HIV. The chain combines TRBV18 with TRBJ1-1, with unresolved D. Sequencing used unsorted PBMCs, obtained 0.3 years after starting antiretroviral therapy. The CDR3 nucleotides are TGTGCCAGCTCACCACCGTCTAGTCCTTTGGGTGAAGCTTTCTTT. This sequence encodes CASSPPSSPLGEAFF.